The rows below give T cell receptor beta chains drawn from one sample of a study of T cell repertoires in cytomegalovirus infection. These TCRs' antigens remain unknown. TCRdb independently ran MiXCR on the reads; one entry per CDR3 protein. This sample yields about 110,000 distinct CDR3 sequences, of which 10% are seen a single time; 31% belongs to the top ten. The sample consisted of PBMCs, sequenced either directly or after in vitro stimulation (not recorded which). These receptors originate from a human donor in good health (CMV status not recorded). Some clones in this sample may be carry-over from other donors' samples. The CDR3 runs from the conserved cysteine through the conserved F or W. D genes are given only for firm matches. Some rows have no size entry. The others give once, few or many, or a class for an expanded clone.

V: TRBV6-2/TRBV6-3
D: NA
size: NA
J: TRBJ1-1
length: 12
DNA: TGTGCCAGCTCATGGGTGAACACTGAAGCTTTCTTT
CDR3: CASSWVNTEAFF

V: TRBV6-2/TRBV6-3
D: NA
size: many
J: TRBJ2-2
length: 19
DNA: TGTGCCAGCAGTTACCCAATACAGGGTGGGGTCAAGGACACCGGGGAGCTGTTTTTT
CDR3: CASSYPIQGGVKDTGELFF

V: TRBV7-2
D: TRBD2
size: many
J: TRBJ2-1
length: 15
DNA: TGTGCCAGCAGCCCGGGGAGGGAGCGGGGCAATGAGCAGTTCTTC
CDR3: CASSPGRERGNEQFF

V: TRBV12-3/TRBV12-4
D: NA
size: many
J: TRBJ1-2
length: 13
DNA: TGTGCCAGCAGTTTGGGGCCAGGGAATGGCTACACCTTC
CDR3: CASSLGPGNGYTF

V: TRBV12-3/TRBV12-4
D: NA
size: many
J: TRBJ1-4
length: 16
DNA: TGTGCCAGCAGTTCCACCGTAATGCCTTTTAATGAAAAACTGTTTTTT
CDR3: CASSSTVMPFNEKLFF

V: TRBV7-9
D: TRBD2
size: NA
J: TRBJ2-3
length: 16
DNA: TGTGCCAGCAGCTTTATAGCGGGAGGGGATGCAGATACGCAGTATTTT
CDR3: CASSFIAGGDADTQYF

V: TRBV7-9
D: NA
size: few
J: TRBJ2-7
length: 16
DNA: TGTGCCAGTCCTCTTAAGGGCCATCCGATCTCCTACGAGCAGTACTTC
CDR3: CASPLKGHPISYEQYF

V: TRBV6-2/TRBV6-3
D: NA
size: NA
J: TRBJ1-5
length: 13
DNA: TGTGCCAGCAGTTACAATCCGAGGCAGCCCCAGCATTTT
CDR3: CASSYNPRQPQHF

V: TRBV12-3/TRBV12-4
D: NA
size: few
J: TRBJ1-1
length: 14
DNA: TGTGCCAGCAGTTTAGGAGGCAGGAACACTGAAGCTTTCTTT
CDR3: CASSLGGRNTEAFF

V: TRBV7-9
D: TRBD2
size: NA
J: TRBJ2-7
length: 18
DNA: TGTGCCAGCAGCCTCCCTTTCTTGGTAGCGGGAGCTCCTCGGGAGCAGTACTTC
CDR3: CASSLPFLVAGAPREQYF

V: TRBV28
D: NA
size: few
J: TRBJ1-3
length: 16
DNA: TGTGCCACCACGGGGACCGACCTTGAGACTGGAAACACCATATATTTT
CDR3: CATTGTDLETGNTIYF

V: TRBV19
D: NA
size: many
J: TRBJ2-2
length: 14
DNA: TGTGCCAGTAGTATGGGTGGAGATACCGGGGAGCTGTTTTTT
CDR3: CASSMGGDTGELFF

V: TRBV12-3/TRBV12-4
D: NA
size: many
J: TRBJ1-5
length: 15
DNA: TGTGCCAGCAGTTCAGCTAACCGGATCAATCAGCCCCAGCATTTT
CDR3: CASSSANRINQPQHF

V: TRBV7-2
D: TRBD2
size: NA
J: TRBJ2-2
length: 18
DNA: TGTGCCAGCAGCTTAGGGACCGGGACTAGCGGAAGTACCGGGGAGCTGTTTTTT
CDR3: CASSLGTGTSGSTGELFF

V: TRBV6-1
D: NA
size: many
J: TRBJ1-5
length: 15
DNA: TGTGCCAGCAGTGAAGGGAGAACAGACAATCAGCCCCAGCATTTT
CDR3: CASSEGRTDNQPQHF

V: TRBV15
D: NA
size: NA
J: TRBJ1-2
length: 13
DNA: TGTGCCACCAGCACCCACAGGGACTATGGCTACACCTTC
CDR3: CATSTHRDYGYTF

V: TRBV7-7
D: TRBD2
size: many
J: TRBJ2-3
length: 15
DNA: TGTGCTAGCAGCGAAACTAGCGGGGGCACAGATACGCAGTATTTT
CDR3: CASSETSGGTDTQYF

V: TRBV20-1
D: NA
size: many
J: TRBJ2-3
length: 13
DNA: TGCAGTGCTAGGTCGAGCGGAGGGGATACGCAGTATTTT
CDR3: CSARSSGGDTQYF

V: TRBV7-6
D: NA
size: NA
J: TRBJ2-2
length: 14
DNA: TGTGCCAGCAGTCAAGTCGGGGTCACCGGGGAGCTGTTTTTT
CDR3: CASSQVGVTGELFF

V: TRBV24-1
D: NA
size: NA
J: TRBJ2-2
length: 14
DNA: TGTGCCACCCAGCCGACTAGTACAATCGGGGAGCTGTTTTTT
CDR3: CATQPTSTIGELFF

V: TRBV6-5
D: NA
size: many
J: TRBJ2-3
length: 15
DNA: TGTGCCAGCAGTTACGGCGGGAGAGGGGGGGATACGCAGTATTTT
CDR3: CASSYGGRGGDTQYF

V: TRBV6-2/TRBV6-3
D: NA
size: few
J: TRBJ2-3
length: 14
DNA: TGTGCCAGCAGTTTTGGTATTTCGACAGATACGCAGTATTTT
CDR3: CASSFGISTDTQYF

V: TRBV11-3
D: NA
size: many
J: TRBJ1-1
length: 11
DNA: TGTGCCAGCAGCTTAGTTGCTGAAGCTTTCTTT
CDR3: CASSLVAEAFF

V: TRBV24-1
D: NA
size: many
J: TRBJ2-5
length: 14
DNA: TGTGCCACCAGTGATTTTACGGGTTCAGAGACCCAGTACTTC
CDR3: CATSDFTGSETQYF

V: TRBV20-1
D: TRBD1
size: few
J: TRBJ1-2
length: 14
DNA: TGCAGTGCTTCAGGGCCGACAGGGCGCTATGGCTACACCTTC
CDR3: CSASGPTGRYGYTF

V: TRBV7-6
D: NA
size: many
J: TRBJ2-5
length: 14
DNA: TGTGCCAGCAGCTCCCGGGTTGGGGGAGAGACCCAGTACTTC
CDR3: CASSSRVGGETQYF

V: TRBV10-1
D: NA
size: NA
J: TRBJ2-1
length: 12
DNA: TGCGCCAGCGGGGACAAGTACAATGAGCAGTTCTTC
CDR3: CASGDKYNEQFF

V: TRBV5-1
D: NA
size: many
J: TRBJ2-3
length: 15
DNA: TGCGCCAGCAGCTTGGAAGGACCCGGCACAGATACGCAGTATTTT
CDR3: CASSLEGPGTDTQYF

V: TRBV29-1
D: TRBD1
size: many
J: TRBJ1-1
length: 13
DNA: TGCAGCGTTTTGACAGGGCCCGGCACTGAAGCTTTCTTT
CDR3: CSVLTGPGTEAFF

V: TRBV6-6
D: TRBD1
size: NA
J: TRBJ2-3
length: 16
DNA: TGTGCCAGCAGACGTCTAAGGGACAGGCTGTCAGATACGCAGTATTTT
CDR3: CASRRLRDRLSDTQYF

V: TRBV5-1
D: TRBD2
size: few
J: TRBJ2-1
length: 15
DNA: TGCGCCAGCAGCTTGGAGATGGGGACTAGGCATGAGCAGTTCTTC
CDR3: CASSLEMGTRHEQFF

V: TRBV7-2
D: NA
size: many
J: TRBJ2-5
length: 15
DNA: TGTGCCAGCAGCCCCCGGCGGTCGTTCCAAGAGACCCAGTACTTC
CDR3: CASSPRRSFQETQYF

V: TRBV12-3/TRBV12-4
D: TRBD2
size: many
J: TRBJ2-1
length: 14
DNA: TGTGCCAGCAGTCCCCGACTAGCGAACAATGAGCAGTTCTTC
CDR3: CASSPRLANNEQFF

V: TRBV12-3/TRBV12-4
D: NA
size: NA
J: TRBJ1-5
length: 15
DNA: TGTGCCAGCAGTTTCGGTGGGGCGGGCAATCAGCCCCAGCATTTT
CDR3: CASSFGGAGNQPQHF